Reported below is one TCR beta chain. Its antigen is not known. The data were taken from a study of shared clonotypes between healthy human individuals. Study findings and constraints: Naive subsets typically showed greater estimated richness than memory subsets.

Method: immunoSEQ multiplex PCR; TCRdb's copy keeps in-frame clones and lacks some. The sample lists 2 million to 2.5 million clones, about 94% occurring once. The sequence was collected from a man younger than 30 in good health. Sequences were obtained from naive CD4+ T cells sorted from blood. Subset specified: CD45RA+ positively selected.

In DNA, the CDR3 is TGTGCCAGCAGTTACCTGGACAGGGCCGAGCAGTACTTC. It is translated as CASSYLDRAEQYF. This sequence joins TRBV6-5 and TRBJ2-7, with 8 bases lining up with TRBD1. The CDR3 is 13 residues long. The trim removed 2 bases at V and 6 bases at J, leaving 3 bases unmatched. Looked up from germline, CDR1 is MNHEY and CDR2 is SVGAGI.